The source of this TCR beta chain is a study of blood T cell repertoires in COVID-19. Across the whole study: Both acute and convalescent COVID-19 samples were obtained from the United States, Italy and Spain. T cells, B-cell-depleted T cells, or PBMCs provided the cDNA or gDNA that served as material.

This clone was seen only once. The germline gives CDR1 ENHRY, CDR2 SYGVKD. Trimming took 10 bases from V and 1 from J; bases not matched to a gene: 10. This CDR3 has 17 residues. Per the authors' pipeline: How many nucleated cells were present was estimated from reference gene primer amplification. Here immunoSEQ multiplex PCR was the method, and the copy in TCRdb shows in-frame clones only, minus some. V and J calls and clone size are as listed in that table; D and trimming were resolved from the DNA. The repertoire holds about 100,000 clones, approximately 84% seen once, with about 7.4% in the top ten.

The gene calls are TRBV10-3 and TRBJ2-7; TRBD2 matches 16 bases. Source material: peripheral blood. The TCR was taken from a man aged 30-40 years in a cohort sampled during active COVID-19. Here the CDR3 reads CATQGLAGGLSSYEQYF. DNA of the CDR3: TGTGCCACCCAGGGACTAGCGGGGGGGTTGTCGTCCTACGAGCAGTACTTC.